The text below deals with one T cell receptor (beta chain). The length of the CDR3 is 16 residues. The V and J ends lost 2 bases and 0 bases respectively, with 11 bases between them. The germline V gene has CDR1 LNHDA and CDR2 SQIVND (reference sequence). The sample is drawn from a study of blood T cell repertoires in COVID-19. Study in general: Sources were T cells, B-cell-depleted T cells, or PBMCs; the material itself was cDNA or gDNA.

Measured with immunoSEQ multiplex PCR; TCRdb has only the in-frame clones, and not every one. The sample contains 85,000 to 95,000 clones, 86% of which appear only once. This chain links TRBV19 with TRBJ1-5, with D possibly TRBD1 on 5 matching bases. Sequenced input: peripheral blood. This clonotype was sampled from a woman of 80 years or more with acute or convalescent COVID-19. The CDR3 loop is CASSISQGHSNQPQHF. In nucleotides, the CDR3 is TGTGCCAGTAGTATATCGCAGGGTCATAGCAATCAGCCCCAGCATTTT.